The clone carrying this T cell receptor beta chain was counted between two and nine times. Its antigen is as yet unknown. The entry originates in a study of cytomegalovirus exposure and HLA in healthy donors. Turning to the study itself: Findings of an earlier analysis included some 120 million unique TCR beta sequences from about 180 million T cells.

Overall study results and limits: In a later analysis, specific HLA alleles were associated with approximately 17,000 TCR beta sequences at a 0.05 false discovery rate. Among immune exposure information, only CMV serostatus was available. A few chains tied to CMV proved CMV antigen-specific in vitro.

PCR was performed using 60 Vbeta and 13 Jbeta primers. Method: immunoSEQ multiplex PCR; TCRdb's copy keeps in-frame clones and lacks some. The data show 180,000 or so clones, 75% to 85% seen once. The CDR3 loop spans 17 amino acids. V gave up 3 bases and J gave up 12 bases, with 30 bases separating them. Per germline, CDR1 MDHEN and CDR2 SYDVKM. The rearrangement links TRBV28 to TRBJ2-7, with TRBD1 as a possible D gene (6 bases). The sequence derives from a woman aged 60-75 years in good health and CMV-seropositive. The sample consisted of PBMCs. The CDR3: CASSFTTQGLNLGCLYF. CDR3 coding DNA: TGTGCCAGCAGTTTTACCACACAGGGTCTCAATTTGGGTTGCCTGTACTTC.